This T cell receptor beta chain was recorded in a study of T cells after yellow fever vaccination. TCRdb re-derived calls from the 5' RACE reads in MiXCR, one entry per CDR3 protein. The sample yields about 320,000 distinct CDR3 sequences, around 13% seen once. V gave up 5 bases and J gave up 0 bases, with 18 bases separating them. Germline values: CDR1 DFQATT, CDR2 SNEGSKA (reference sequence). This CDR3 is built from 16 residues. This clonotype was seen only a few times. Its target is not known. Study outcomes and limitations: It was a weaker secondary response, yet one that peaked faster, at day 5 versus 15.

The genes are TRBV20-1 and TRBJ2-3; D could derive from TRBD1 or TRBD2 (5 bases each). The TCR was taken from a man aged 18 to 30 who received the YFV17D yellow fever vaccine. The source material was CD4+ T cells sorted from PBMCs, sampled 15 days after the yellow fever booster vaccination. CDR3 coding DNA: TGCAGTGCTGGGGGAATCCAGGGTTCTAGCACAGATACGCAGTATTTT. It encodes CSAGGIQGSSTDTQYF.